Reported below is one TCR beta chain. The sample belongs to a study of blood T cell repertoires in COVID-19. In the study overall: The United States, Italy and Spain were the sources of the acute and convalescent COVID-19 samples.

Clones were sequenced by immunoSEQ multiplex PCR, and TCRdb holds only the in-frame ones, with some missing. The table includes over 140,000 clones, 75% to 85% detected once. Input material: peripheral blood. The sequence derives from a woman older than 75 with active or convalescent COVID-19.

CDR3 amino acids: CASSSERQKQYF. Here the CDR3 DNA reads TGTGCCAGCAGCTCCGAACGACAGAAGCAGTACTTC. The V and J genes are TRBV7-9 and TRBJ2-7; TRBD1 might be the D (5 bases). Looked up from germline, CDR1 is SEHNR and CDR2 is FQNEAQ (reference sequence). The CDR3 contains 12 residues. Trimming stripped 4 bases from V and 8 bases from J, with 12 bases between.